This T cell receptor (beta chain) was obtained from a study of blood T cell repertoires in COVID-19. As for the study in general: Spain, Italy and the United States supplied samples that represented acute and convalescent COVID-19. PBMCs, B-cell-depleted T cells, or T cells were the source of the cDNA or gDNA that made up the material.

V shed 5 bases and J shed 2 bases, with 22 bases lying between them. Germline values: CDR1 SNHLY, CDR2 FYNNEI. There are 18 residues in the CDR3. How the authors handled the data: It was from reference gene primer amplification that nucleated cell counts were estimated. Clones were sequenced by immunoSEQ multiplex PCR, and TCRdb holds only the in-frame ones, with some missing. The V and J calls and the clone size are those of that table, but D and trimming were determined from the DNA. The sample includes 130,000 or so clones, under 90% seen only once; the top ten take 10% to 15%. J is TRBJ2-4 and V is TRBV2; D is possibly TRBD1 (7 bases). The source of this sequence is a woman in her sixties or seventies with acute or convalescent COVID-19. The sequenced sample consisted of peripheral blood. The CDR3 protein is CASSTPSGSGGTKNIQYF. The DNA of the CDR3 is TGTGCCAGCAGTACACCCTCGGGGTCAGGGGGGACCAAAAACATTCAGTACTTC.